These 3 T cell receptor beta chains were sequenced from one sample in a study of shared clonotypes between healthy human individuals. Assay used: immunoSEQ multiplex PCR; TCRdb lists only in-frame clones, some missing. Among over a million clones listed, roughly 70% were seen once. Sequencing input: memory CD4+ T cells sorted from blood. Subset indicated: CD45RA-negative fraction. These receptors were taken from a man between 18 and 35 years old in good health.

The chain couples TRBV18 to TRBJ1-5; D remains ambiguous. Germline CDR1 is KGHSH and CDR2 is LQKENI. This CDR3 is built from 16 residues. Trimming took 3 bases from V and 0 from J, leaving 12 bases between them. CDR3 coding DNA: TGTGCCAGCTCACCGCGGACCGTGGATAGCAATCAGCCCCAGCATTTT. The encoded protein is CASSPRTVDSNQPQHF.

The CDR3 is CASSPIGSYEQYF. CDR3 in DNA: TGTGCCAGCTCTCCTATAGGGTCTTACGAGCAGTACTTC. The chain joins TRBV18 to TRBJ2-7; D is unclear. Trimming took off 6 bases at V and 4 bases at J, with 13 bases between the two ends. CDR1 and CDR2 from the germline V gene are KGHSH and LQKENI. The CDR3 is 13 residues long.

This clone showed up just once. The rearrangement uses TRBV7-6 and TRBJ2-1; D not certain. The CDR3 extends over 14 amino acids. V lost 2 bases to trimming and J lost 0 bases, with 5 bases between them. Germline values: CDR1 SGHVS, CDR2 FNYEAQ. The CDR3 DNA reads as TGTGCCAGCAGCTTATTTAGCTCCTACAATGAGCAGTTCTTC. Protein product: CASSLFSSYNEQFF. The whole variable domain, remainder taken from reference TRBV7-6 and TRBJ2-1, is GAGVSQSPRYKVTKRGQDVALRCDPISGHVSLYWYRQALGQGPEFLTYFNYEAQQDKSGLPNDRFSAERPEGSISTLTIQRTEQRDSAMYRCASSLFSSYNEQFFGPGTRLTVL.